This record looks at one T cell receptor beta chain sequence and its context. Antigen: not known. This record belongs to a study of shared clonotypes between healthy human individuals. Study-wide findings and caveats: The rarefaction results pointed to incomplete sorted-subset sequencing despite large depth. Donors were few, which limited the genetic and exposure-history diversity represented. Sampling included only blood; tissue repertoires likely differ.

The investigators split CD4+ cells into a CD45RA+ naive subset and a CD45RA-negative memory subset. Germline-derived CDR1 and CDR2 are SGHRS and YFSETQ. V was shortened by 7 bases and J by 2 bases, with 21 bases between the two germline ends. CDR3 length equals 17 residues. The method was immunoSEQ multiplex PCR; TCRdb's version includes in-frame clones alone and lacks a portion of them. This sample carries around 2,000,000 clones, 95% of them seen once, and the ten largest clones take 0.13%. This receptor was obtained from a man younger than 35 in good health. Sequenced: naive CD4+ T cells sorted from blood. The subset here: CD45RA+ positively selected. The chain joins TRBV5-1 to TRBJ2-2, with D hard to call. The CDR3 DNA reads TGCGCCAGCGCCCCGCTTGGGAAGGCGACTAACACCGGGGAGCTGTTTTTT. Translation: CASAPLGKATNTGELFF.